Listed below are T cell receptor beta chains from one sample, sequenced in a study of control samples from healthy donors and cancer patients. Clones were read by immunoSEQ multiplex PCR, and TCRdb kept only the in-frame ones, dropping some. The sample lists more than 100,000 clones; roughly nine tenths were seen once. Sequencing input: blood. The receptor set was obtained from a woman under 30 in good health. The CDR3 runs from the conserved cysteine through the conserved F or W. The D gene is left open where the match is weak. Some rows have no size entry. The others give once, few or many, or a class for an expanded clone.

TRBJ2-5 . once TRBV11-2 CASSLGGQTQYF TGTGCCAGCAGCTTAGGGGGACAGACCCAGTACTTC
TRBJ1-5 TRBD1 . TRBV25-1 CASSPGQGSFQPQHF TGTGCCAGCAGTCCGGGACAGGGTTCTTTTCAGCCCCAGCATTTT
TRBJ1-1 . . TRBV27 CASSQRGPEAFF TGTGCCAGCAGCCAGCGGGGGCCTGAAGCTTTCTTT
TRBJ2-1 TRBD1 . TRBV6-5 CASRGQGAYNEQFF TGTGCCAGCAGGGGGCAGGGGGCTTACAATGAGCAGTTCTTC
TRBJ2-7 . . TRBV21-1 CASSKIGGGSAYEQYF TGTGCCAGCAGCAAAATAGGCGGGGGCTCAGCCTACGAGCAGTACTTC
TRBJ2-7 . . TRBV28 CASSTAGTRSYEQYF TGTGCCAGCAGCACGGCCGGAACTCGCTCCTACGAGCAGTACTTC
TRBJ2-5 . . TRBV10-2 CASMEGETQYF TGCGCCAGCATGGAAGGGGAGACCCAGTACTTC
TRBJ1-6 . . TRBV4-1 CASSQDMISRGAGNSPLHF TGCGCCAGCAGCCAAGATATGATCTCGAGGGGGGCAGGGAATTCACCCCTCCACTTT
TRBJ2-2 . . TRBV9 CASSVERNTGELFF TGTGCCAGCAGCGTAGAAAGAAACACCGGGGAGCTGTTTTTT
TRBJ2-7 TRBD2 once TRBV4-3 CASSPYLAGGPGEQYF TGCGCCAGCAGCCCTTACCTAGCGGGGGGGCCGGGGGAGCAGTACTTC
TRBJ2-2 . . TRBV18 CASSPPTSTGELFF TGTGCCAGCTCACCACCGACCAGCACCGGGGAGCTGTTTTTT